The clone carrying this TCR beta chain was found many times. Its cognate antigen is unknown. The time point was: persistent/refractory GD, antithyroid drugs over 5 years with positive TRAb. After RNA was extracted from PBMCs, the TCR library was made from it. The source of the sample is a study of regulatory T cells in long-lasting Graves disease. Study-level information: Patients met the persistent Graves' disease definition after over 5 years of antithyroid drugs with positive TSH receptor antibodies.

General study findings and limits: With persistent disease, TRBV28, TRBJ1-2 and TRBJ2-5 were the favored segments. Persistent Graves' patients showed less TCR diversity than newly diagnosed patients showed. Between persistent patients, thousands of public clonotypes were shared, exceeding the 966 shared between new patients.

The CDR3 is 13 residues long. The germline gives CDR1 SGHVS, CDR2 FQNEAQ. Between the trimmed V and J ends, which lost 5 bases and 3 bases, there was a span of 11 bases. Combining iRepertoire HTBI primers with Arm-PCR of CDR3 regions, the authors built TCR beta libraries. TCRdb reprocessed the multiplex PCR reads with MiXCR, giving one entry per CDR3 protein. The sample shows over 300,000 distinct CDR3 sequences, about 20% of them seen only once. The chain recombines TRBV7-8 with TRBJ2-7, with no clear D. Sequences were derived from peripheral blood mononuclear cells (PBMCs), sampled when the disease was refractory, from a patient treated with antithyroid drugs. This sequence was found in a female donor with Graves disease. The CDR3 spells CASSPGPLYEQYF. Written as DNA, the CDR3 is TGTGCCAGCAGCCCTGGGCCTCTCTACGAGCAGTACTTC.